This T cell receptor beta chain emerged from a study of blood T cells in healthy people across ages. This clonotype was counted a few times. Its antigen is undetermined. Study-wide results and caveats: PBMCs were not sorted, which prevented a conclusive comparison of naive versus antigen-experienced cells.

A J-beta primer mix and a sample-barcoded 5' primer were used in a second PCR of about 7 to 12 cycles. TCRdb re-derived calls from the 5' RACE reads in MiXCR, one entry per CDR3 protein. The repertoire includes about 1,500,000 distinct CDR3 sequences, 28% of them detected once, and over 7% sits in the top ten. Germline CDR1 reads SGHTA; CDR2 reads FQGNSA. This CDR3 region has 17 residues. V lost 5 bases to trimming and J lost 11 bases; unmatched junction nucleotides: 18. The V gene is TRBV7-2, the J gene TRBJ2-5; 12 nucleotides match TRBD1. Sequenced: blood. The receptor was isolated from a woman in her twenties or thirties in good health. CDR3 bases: TGTGCCAGCAGCAACCGGGACAGGGGGCGTTTCCCGCATGGGCAGTACTTC. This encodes CASSNRDRGRFPHGQYF.